A selection of T cell receptor beta chains follows, all from one sample in a study of blood T cell repertoires in COVID-19. Some clones are missing from TCRdb's copy, which holds only in-frame ones; the method was immunoSEQ multiplex PCR. The sample yields around 150,000 clones, over 70% seen once. Sequenced sample: PBMCs or T cells enriched from blood (not recorded which). The receptor set was obtained from a man in his 70s who had been exposed to COVID-19. CDR3s include the opening cysteine and the closing phenylalanine or tryptophan. Fields, in order: V gene, clone size, D gene, J gene, CDR3 DNA, CDR3 protein. The D gene is left open where the match is weak. The size entry is marked missing in some rows and otherwise reads once, few, many or a size class.

v_gene: TRBV18
abundance: NA
d_gene: TRBD1
j_gene: TRBJ1-1
CDR3nt: TGTGCCAGCTCACCAAAACAGGGGGTTCTAACTGAAGCTTTCTTT
CDR3aa: CASSPKQGVLTEAFF

v_gene: TRBV27
abundance: NA
d_gene: TRBD1
j_gene: TRBJ1-2
CDR3nt: TGTGCCAGCAGTTCGGACAGGGGGCTCGACTATGGCTACACCTTC
CDR3aa: CASSSDRGLDYGYTF

v_gene: TRBV28
abundance: NA
d_gene: TRBD1
j_gene: TRBJ1-2
CDR3nt: TGTGCCAGCACAGGAGGGGGCGGCCCTAACTATGGCTACACCTTC
CDR3aa: CASTGGGGPNYGYTF

v_gene: TRBV18
abundance: NA
d_gene: TRBD1
j_gene: TRBJ2-1
CDR3nt: TGTGCCAGCTCACCACGCCGGGACAGACAGTTCTTC
CDR3aa: CASSPRRDRQFF

v_gene: TRBV3-1/TRBV3-2
abundance: NA
d_gene: NA
j_gene: TRBJ2-6
CDR3nt: TGTGCCAGCAGCCAAGTTGGTCGGGTGTCTGGGGCCAACGTCCTGACTTTC
CDR3aa: CASSQVGRVSGANVLTF

v_gene: TRBV7-9
abundance: NA
d_gene: TRBD1
j_gene: TRBJ1-2
CDR3nt: TGTGCCAGCAGCTTAAGGGACAGGGGGCCCCATGGCTACACCTTC
CDR3aa: CASSLRDRGPHGYTF

v_gene: TRBV6-6
abundance: once
d_gene: NA
j_gene: TRBJ1-1
CDR3nt: TGTGCCAGCGCGAGTTTAACTGAAGCTTTCTTT
CDR3aa: CASASLTEAFF

v_gene: TRBV29-1
abundance: once
d_gene: TRBD2
j_gene: TRBJ2-3
CDR3nt: TGCAGCGTTGAAAGGGTAGCGGGGGTGAGCACAGATACGCAGTATTTT
CDR3aa: CSVERVAGVSTDTQYF

v_gene: TRBV3-1/TRBV3-2
abundance: NA
d_gene: NA
j_gene: TRBJ1-4
CDR3nt: TGTGCCAGCAGCCAAGGTGGGAAAACGGGGAAACTGTTTTTT
CDR3aa: CASSQGGKTGKLFF

v_gene: TRBV5-1
abundance: NA
d_gene: NA
j_gene: TRBJ2-7
CDR3nt: TGCGCCAGCAGCTTCCGGGACACCCAGTACGAGCAGTACTTC
CDR3aa: CASSFRDTQYEQYF

v_gene: TRBV25-1
abundance: once
d_gene: TRBD1
j_gene: TRBJ2-3
CDR3nt: TGTGCCAGCAGTGAAGGGACAGGGGGGAGGACAGATACGCAGTATTTT
CDR3aa: CASSEGTGGRTDTQYF

v_gene: TRBV11-3
abundance: NA
d_gene: TRBD2
j_gene: TRBJ2-7
CDR3nt: TGTGCCAGCAGCCTACTCAAGAACCCGGGACTAGCGGGGAGCGAGCAGTACTTC
CDR3aa: CASSLLKNPGLAGSEQYF

v_gene: TRBV19
abundance: NA
d_gene: NA
j_gene: TRBJ1-4
CDR3nt: TGTGCCAGTAGCCGAGACAGATCTGACAATGAAAAACTGTTTTTT
CDR3aa: CASSRDRSDNEKLFF

v_gene: TRBV7-2
abundance: NA
d_gene: TRBD1
j_gene: TRBJ2-1
CDR3nt: TGTGCCAGCAGCTCGCGACAGGGTTTCACCTACAATGAGCAGTTCTTC
CDR3aa: CASSSRQGFTYNEQFF

v_gene: TRBV19
abundance: NA
d_gene: TRBD2
j_gene: TRBJ2-3
CDR3nt: TGTGCCAGTAGTATAAAACTAGCGGGAGGGCCGATTGGTACGCAGTATTTT
CDR3aa: CASSIKLAGGPIGTQYF

v_gene: TRBV2
abundance: NA
d_gene: NA
j_gene: TRBJ1-2
CDR3nt: TGTGCCAGCATGCTCCAACAGGGTCCCTATGGCTACACCTTC
CDR3aa: CASMLQQGPYGYTF

v_gene: TRBV30
abundance: NA
d_gene: NA
j_gene: TRBJ2-1
CDR3nt: TGTGCCTGGAGCCCCCTTTTCACAGAGCAGTTCTTC
CDR3aa: CAWSPLFTEQFF

v_gene: TRBV29-1
abundance: once
d_gene: NA
j_gene: TRBJ1-2
CDR3nt: TGCAGCGTCCCTCGAGGGGGGGACTATGGCTACACCTTC
CDR3aa: CSVPRGGDYGYTF

v_gene: TRBV3-1/TRBV3-2
abundance: NA
d_gene: NA
j_gene: TRBJ1-3
CDR3nt: TGTGCCAGCAGACCAAGGGGCTCTGGAAACACCATATATTTT
CDR3aa: CASRPRGSGNTIYF

v_gene: TRBV7-9
abundance: NA
d_gene: TRBD1
j_gene: TRBJ2-1
CDR3nt: TGTGCCAGCACCCCAGGGGGAAGCTCCTACAATGAGCAGTTCTTC
CDR3aa: CASTPGGSSYNEQFF

v_gene: TRBV25-1
abundance: NA
d_gene: TRBD2
j_gene: TRBJ2-3
CDR3nt: TGTGCCAGCAGAGGACTAGCGGGGGATACGCAGTATTTT
CDR3aa: CASRGLAGDTQYF

v_gene: TRBV5-1
abundance: NA
d_gene: TRBD2
j_gene: TRBJ2-3
CDR3nt: TGCGCCAGCAGCTTGGGACTAGCGGCTAGCACAGATACGCAGTATTTT
CDR3aa: CASSLGLAASTDTQYF

v_gene: TRBV2
abundance: NA
d_gene: TRBD2
j_gene: TRBJ2-7
CDR3nt: TGTGCCAGCAGCGGGGGACTAGCGGGGGAGCGGCAGTACTTC
CDR3aa: CASSGGLAGERQYF

v_gene: TRBV18
abundance: few
d_gene: TRBD1
j_gene: TRBJ2-7
CDR3nt: TGTGCCAGCTCACAACAGGGGATTGACGAGCAGTACTTC
CDR3aa: CASSQQGIDEQYF

v_gene: TRBV5-1
abundance: NA
d_gene: TRBD1
j_gene: TRBJ2-7
CDR3nt: TGCGCCAGCAGCTTGGGGGGACAGGCTGGCTCCGAGCAGTACTTC
CDR3aa: CASSLGGQAGSEQYF

v_gene: TRBV6-2/TRBV6-3
abundance: NA
d_gene: NA
j_gene: TRBJ1-5
CDR3nt: TGTGCCAGCAGTTTCGGGAAAAGCAATCAGCCCCAGCATTTT
CDR3aa: CASSFGKSNQPQHF

v_gene: TRBV5-1
abundance: NA
d_gene: NA
j_gene: TRBJ1-1
CDR3nt: TGCGCCAGCAGCCCGGAGGGGAGGACCACTGAAGCTTTCTTT
CDR3aa: CASSPEGRTTEAFF

v_gene: TRBV19
abundance: NA
d_gene: NA
j_gene: TRBJ1-2
CDR3nt: TGTGCCAGTAGTACCCGGGGAGCCGGTATTAACTATGGCTACACCTTC
CDR3aa: CASSTRGAGINYGYTF

v_gene: TRBV19
abundance: NA
d_gene: NA
j_gene: TRBJ2-1
CDR3nt: TGTGCCAGTAGTATAATCCTCAATGAGCAGTTCTTC
CDR3aa: CASSIILNEQFF

v_gene: TRBV7-9
abundance: NA
d_gene: TRBD1
j_gene: TRBJ1-1
CDR3nt: TGTGCCAGCAGCATGGGACAGACGAACACTGAAGCTTTCTTT
CDR3aa: CASSMGQTNTEAFF

v_gene: TRBV19
abundance: NA
d_gene: TRBD1
j_gene: TRBJ2-2
CDR3nt: TGTGCCAGTTGGACAGGGGGCGTCTTATCCGGGGAGCTGTTTTTT
CDR3aa: CASWTGGVLSGELFF

v_gene: TRBV28
abundance: NA
d_gene: NA
j_gene: TRBJ1-6
CDR3nt: TGTGCCAGCAGATCCCCGAGACGGGGGATGCCACCCCTCCACTTT
CDR3aa: CASRSPRRGMPPLHF

v_gene: TRBV4-3
abundance: NA
d_gene: NA
j_gene: TRBJ1-2
CDR3nt: TGCGCCAGCAGCCAAGAGGGGAGTCCCTCGGGCTATGGCTACACCTTC
CDR3aa: CASSQEGSPSGYGYTF

v_gene: TRBV7-9
abundance: NA
d_gene: NA
j_gene: TRBJ1-2
CDR3nt: TGTGCCAGCAGCTTAGCTGCGGGCCGGTACGATGGCTACACCTTC
CDR3aa: CASSLAAGRYDGYTF

v_gene: TRBV6-2/TRBV6-3
abundance: few
d_gene: TRBD1
j_gene: TRBJ2-4
CDR3nt: TGTGCCAGCAGTTTCCCCGGGACAGACTCTCTTTTGTACTTC
CDR3aa: CASSFPGTDSLLYF

v_gene: TRBV5-6
abundance: NA
d_gene: NA
j_gene: TRBJ1-3
CDR3nt: TGTGCCAGCAGCCTAACCGGGGGTAGGCCCGGCTCTGGAAACACCATATATTTT
CDR3aa: CASSLTGGRPGSGNTIYF